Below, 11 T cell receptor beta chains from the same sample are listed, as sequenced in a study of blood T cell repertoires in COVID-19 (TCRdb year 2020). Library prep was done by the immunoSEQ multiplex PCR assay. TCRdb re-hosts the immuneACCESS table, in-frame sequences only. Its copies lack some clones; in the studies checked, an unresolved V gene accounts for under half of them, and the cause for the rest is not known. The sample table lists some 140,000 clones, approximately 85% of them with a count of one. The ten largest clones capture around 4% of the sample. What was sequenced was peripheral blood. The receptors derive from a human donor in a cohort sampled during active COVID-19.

The CDR3 DNA sequence: TGTGCCAGCTCACCACAACAGGGAAAGGAGAGCTACACCTTC. Amino acid sequence: CASSPQQGKESYTF. The chain links TRBV18 to TRBJ1-2; TRBD1 might be the D (6 bases). The CDR3 consists of 14 residues. Trimming shortened V by 1 base and J by 9 bases, and 15 bases separated the two germline ends. CDR1 and CDR2 from the germline V gene are KGHSH and LQKENI.

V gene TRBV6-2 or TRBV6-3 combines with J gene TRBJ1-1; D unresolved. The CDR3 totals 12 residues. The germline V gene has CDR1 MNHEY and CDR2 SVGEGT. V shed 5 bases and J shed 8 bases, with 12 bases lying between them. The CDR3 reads CASSTAAREAFF. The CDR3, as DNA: TGTGCCAGCAGTACCGCAGCGAGGGAAGCTTTCTTT.

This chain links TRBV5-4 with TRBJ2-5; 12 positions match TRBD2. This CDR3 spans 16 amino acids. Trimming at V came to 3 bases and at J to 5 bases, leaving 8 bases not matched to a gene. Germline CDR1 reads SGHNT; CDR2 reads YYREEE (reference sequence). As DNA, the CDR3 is TGTGCCAGCAGCTCGGGACTAGCGGGCCTCCCGGAGACCCAGTACTTC. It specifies CASSSGLAGLPETQYF.

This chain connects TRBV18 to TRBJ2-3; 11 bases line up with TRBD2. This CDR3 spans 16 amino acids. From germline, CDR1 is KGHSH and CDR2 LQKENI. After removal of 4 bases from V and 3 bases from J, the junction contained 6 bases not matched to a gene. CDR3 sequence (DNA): TGTGCCAGCTCACTAACTAGCGGGAGTCGTACAGATACGCAGTATTTT. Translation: CASSLTSGSRTDTQYF.

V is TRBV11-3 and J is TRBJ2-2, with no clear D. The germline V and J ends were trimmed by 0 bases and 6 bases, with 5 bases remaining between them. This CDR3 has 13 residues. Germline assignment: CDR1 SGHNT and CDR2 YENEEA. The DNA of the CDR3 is TGTGCCAGCAGCTTAGAAGCTTCCGGGGAGCTGTTTTTT. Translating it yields CASSLEASGELFF.

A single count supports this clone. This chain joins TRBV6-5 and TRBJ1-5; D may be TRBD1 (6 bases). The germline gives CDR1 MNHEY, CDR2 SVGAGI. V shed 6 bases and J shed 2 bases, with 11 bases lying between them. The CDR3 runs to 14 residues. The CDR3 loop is CASSRGNRNQPQHF. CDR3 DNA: TGTGCCAGCAGCAGGGGAAACCGCAATCAGCCCCAGCATTTT.

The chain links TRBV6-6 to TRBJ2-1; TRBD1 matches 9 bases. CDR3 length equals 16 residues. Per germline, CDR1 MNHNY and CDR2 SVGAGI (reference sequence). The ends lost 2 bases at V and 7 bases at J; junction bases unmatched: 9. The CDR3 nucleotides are TGTGCCAGCAGTTACCCTGGGACAGGGTCTAGTAATGAGCAGTTCTTC. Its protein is CASSYPGTGSSNEQFF.

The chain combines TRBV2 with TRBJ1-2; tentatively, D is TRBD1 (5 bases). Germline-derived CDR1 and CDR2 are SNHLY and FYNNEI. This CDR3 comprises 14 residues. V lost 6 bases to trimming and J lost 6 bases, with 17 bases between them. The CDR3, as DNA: TGTGCCAGCAGGCCCAGGATGGGAGGGGATGGCTACACCTTC. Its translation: CASRPRMGGDGYTF.

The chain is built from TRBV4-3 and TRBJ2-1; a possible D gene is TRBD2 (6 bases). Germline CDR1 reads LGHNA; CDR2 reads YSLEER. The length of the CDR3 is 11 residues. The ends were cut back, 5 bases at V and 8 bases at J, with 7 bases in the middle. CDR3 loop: CASSWRDEQFF. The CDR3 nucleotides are TGCGCCAGCAGCTGGAGGGATGAGCAGTTCTTC.

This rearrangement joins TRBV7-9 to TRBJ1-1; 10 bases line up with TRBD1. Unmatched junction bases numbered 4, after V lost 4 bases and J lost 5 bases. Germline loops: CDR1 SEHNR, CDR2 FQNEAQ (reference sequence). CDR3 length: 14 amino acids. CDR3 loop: CASSSRTGGTEAFF. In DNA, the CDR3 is TGTGCCAGCAGCTCCAGGACAGGGGGGACTGAAGCTTTCTTT.

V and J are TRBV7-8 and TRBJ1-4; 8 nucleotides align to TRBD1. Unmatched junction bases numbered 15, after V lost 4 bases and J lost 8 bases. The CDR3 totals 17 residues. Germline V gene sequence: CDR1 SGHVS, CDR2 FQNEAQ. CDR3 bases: TGTGCCAGCAGCTCCAGGGGGCTAGGTGTCCCAGGGGAAAAACTGTTTTTT. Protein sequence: CASSSRGLGVPGEKLFF. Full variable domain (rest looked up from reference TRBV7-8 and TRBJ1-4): GAGVSQSPRYKVAKRGQDVALRCDPISGHVSLFWYQQALGQGPEFLTYFQNEAQLDKSGLPSDRFFAERPEGSVSTLKIQRTQQEDSAVYLCASSSRGLGVPGEKLFFGSGTQLSVL.